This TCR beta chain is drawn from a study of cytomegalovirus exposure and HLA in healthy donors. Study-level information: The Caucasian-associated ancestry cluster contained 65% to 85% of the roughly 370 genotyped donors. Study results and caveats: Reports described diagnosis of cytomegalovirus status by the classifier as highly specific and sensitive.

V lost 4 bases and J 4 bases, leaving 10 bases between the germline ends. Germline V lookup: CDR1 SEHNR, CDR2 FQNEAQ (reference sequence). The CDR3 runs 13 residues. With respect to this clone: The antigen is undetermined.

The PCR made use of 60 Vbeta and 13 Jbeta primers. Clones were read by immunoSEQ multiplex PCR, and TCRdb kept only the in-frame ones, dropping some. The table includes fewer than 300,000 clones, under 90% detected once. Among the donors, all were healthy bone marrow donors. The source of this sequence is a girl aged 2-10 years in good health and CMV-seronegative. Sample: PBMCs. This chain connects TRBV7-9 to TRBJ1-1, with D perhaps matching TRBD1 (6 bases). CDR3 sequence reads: CASSSQGTTEAFF. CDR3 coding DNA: TGTGCCAGCAGCTCACAGGGCACCACTGAAGCTTTCTTT.